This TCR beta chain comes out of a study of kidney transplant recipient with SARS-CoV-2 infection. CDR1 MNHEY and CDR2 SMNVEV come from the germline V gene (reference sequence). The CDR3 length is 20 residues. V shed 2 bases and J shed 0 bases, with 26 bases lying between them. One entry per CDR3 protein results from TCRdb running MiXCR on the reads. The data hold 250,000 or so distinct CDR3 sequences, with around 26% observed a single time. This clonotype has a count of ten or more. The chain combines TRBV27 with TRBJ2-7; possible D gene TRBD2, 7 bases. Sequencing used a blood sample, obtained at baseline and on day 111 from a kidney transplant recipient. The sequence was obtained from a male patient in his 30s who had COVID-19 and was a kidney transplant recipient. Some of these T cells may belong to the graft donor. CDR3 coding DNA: TGTGCCAGCAGTTTAGGTTTGGGGGCTAGCGGCACAACCAGCTCCTACGAGCAGTACTTC. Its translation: CASSLGLGASGTTSSYEQYF.